This record covers a single TCR beta chain. Methods used by the authors: The authors estimated nucleated cell counts from reference gene primer amplification. Using immunoSEQ multiplex PCR, the repertoire was profiled, and TCRdb retains in-frame clones only, with some absent. The V and J calls and the clone size are those of that table, but D and trimming were determined from the DNA. The sample includes approximately 82,000 clones, approximately 82% of them seen just once. This record comes from a study of blood T cell repertoires in COVID-19. Turning to the study itself: Sites in the United States, Italy and Spain provided acute and convalescent COVID-19 samples. PBMCs, B-cell-depleted T cells, or T cells provided the cDNA or gDNA that made up the material.

This clonotype originated in a woman aged 55-69 years with acute or convalescent COVID-19. The sequenced sample was peripheral blood.

The CDR3 here is CASRQGMNEQYF. The DNA of the CDR3 is TGTGCCAGCCGACAGGGTATGAATGAGCAGTACTTC. The chain is built from TRBV6-5 and TRBJ2-7, with 7 bases lining up with TRBD1. CDR1 MNHEY and CDR2 SVGAGI come from the germline V gene. V dropped 8 bases and J dropped 7; count of bases not matched to a gene: 8. This CDR3 has 12 residues.